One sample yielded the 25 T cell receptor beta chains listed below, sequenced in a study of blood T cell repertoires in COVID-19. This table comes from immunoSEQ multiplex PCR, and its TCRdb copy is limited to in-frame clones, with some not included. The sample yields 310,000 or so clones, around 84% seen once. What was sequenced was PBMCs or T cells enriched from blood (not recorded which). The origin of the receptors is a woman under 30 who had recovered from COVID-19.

This CDR3 reads CASSSPGTTYEQYF. In DNA form, the CDR3 reads TGTGCCAGCAGCTCCCCGGGAACCACCTACGAGCAGTACTTC. The chain uses TRBV3-1 (or the pseudogene TRBV3-2) and TRBJ2-7, with D tentatively TRBD2 (5 bases). Trimming took off 5 bases at V and 2 bases at J, with 13 bases between the two ends. In germline, CDR1 is LGHDT, CDR2 YNNKEL (reference sequence). This CDR3 is 14 amino acids long.

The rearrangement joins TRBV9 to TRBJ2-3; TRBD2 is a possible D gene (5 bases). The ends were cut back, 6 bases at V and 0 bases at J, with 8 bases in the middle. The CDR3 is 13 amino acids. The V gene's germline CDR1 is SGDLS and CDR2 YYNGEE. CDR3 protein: CASTGSSTDTQYF. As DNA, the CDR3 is TGTGCCAGCACGGGATCTAGCACAGATACGCAGTATTTT.

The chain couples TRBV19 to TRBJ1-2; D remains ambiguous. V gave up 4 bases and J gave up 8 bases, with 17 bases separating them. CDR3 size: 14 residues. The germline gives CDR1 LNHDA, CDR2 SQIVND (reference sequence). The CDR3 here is CASSKTWAAEGYTF. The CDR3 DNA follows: TGTGCCAGTAGTAAAACCTGGGCAGCCGAAGGCTACACCTTC.

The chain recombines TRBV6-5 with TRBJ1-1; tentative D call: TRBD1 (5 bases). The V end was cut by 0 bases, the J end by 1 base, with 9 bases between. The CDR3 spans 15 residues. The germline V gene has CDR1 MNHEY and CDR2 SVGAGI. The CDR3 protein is CASSYSYRRNTEAFF. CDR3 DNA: TGTGCCAGCAGTTACTCGTACAGGAGGAACACTGAAGCTTTCTTT.

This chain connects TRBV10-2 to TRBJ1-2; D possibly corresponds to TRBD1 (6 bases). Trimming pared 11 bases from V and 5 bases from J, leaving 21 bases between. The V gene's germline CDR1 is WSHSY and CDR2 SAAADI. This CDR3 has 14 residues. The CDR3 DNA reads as TGCGCCTCCATGGTACCGGACAGCGGTTATGGCTACACCTTC. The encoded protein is CASMVPDSGYGYTF.

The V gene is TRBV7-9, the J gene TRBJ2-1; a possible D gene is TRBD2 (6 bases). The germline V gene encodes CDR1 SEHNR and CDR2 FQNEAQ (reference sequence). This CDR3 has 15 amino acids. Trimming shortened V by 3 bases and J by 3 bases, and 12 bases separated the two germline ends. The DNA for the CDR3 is TGTGCCAGCAGCTTTAGCGGTGCCTACTACAATGAGCAGTTCTTC. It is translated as CASSFSGAYYNEQFF.

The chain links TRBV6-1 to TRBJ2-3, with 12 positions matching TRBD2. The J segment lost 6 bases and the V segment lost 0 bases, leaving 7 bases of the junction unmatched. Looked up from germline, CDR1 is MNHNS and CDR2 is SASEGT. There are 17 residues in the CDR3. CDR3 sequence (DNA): TGTGCCAGCAGTGAAGCAATCCTAGCGGGAGGGTTTGATACGCAGTATTTT. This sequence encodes CASSEAILAGGFDTQYF.

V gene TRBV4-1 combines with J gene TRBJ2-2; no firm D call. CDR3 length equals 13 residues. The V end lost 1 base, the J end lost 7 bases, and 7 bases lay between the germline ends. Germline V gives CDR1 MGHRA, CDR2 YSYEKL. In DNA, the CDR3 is TGCGCCAGCAGCCAAGTCCTGAGCGGGGAGCTGTTTTTT. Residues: CASSQVLSGELFF.

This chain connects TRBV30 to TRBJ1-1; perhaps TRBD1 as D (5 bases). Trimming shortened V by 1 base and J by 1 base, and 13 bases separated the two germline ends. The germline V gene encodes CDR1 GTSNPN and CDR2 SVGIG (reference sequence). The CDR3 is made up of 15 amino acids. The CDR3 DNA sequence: TGTGCCTGGAGTGGGGGCCCCTTCGGGAACACTGAAGCTTTCTTT. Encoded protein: CAWSGGPFGNTEAFF.

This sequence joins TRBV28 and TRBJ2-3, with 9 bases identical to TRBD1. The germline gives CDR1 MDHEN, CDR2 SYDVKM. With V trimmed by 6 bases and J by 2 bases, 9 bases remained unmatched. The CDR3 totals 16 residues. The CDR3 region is CASSLGGQGNTDTQYF. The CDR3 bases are TGTGCCAGCAGCCTTGGGGGACAGGGAAACACAGATACGCAGTATTTT.

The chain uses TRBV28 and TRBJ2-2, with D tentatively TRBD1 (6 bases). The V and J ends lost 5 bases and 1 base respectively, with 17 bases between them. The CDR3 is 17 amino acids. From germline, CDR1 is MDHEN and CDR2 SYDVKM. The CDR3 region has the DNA TGTGCCAGCAGTCGACCAACAGGGAGATGGAACACCGGGGAGCTGTTTTTT. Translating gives CASSRPTGRWNTGELFF.

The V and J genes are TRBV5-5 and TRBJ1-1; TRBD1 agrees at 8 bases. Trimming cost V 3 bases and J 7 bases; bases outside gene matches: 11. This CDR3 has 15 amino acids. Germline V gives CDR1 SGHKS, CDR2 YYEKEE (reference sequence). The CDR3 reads CASSSSGTGKGEAFF. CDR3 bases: TGTGCCAGCAGCTCCTCCGGGACAGGTAAAGGTGAAGCTTTCTTT. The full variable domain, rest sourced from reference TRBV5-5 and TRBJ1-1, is DAGVTQSPTHLIKTRGQQVTLRCSPISGHKSVSWYQQVLGQGPQFIFQYYEKEERGRGNFPDRFSARQFPNYSSELNVNALLLGDSALYLCASSSSGTGKGEAFFGQGTRLTVV.

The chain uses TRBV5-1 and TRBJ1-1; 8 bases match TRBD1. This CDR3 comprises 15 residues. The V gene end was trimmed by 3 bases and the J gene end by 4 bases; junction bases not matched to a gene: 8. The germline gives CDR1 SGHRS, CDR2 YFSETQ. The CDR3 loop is CASSSQGARGTEAFF. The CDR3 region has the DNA TGCGCCAGCAGCTCTCAGGGGGCGCGGGGCACTGAAGCTTTCTTT.

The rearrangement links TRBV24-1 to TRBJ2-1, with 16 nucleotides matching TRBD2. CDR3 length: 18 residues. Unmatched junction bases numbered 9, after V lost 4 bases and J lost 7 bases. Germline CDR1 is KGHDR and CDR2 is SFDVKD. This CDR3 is CATSDQGTSGRAGNEQFF. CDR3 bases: TGTGCCACCAGTGACCAAGGGACTAGCGGGAGGGCCGGGAATGAGCAGTTCTTC.

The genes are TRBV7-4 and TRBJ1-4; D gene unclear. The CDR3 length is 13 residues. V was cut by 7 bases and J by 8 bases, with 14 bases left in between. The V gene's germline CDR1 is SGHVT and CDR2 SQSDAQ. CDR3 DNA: TGTGCCAGCACCATAGAGGGAGGGGAAAAACTGTTTTTT. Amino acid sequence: CASTIEGGEKLFF.

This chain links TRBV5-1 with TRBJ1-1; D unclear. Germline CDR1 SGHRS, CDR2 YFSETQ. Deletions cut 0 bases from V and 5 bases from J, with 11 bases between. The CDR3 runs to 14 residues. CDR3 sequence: CASSLGRSRTEAFF. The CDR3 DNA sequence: TGCGCCAGCAGCTTGGGGAGGTCGAGAACTGAAGCTTTCTTT.

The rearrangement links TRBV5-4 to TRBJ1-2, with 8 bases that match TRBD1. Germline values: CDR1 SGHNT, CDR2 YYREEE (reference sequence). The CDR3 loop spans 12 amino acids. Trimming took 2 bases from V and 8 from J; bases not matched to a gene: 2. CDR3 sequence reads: CASSFQGAGYTF. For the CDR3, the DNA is TGTGCCAGCAGCTTTCAGGGGGCCGGCTACACCTTC.

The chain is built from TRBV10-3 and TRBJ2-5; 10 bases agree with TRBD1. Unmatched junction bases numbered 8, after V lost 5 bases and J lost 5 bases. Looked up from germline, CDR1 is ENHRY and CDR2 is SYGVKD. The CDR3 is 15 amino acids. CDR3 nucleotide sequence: TGTGCCATCAGTCCCCGGGACAGGGGCGGGGAGACCCAGTACTTC. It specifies CAISPRDRGGETQYF.

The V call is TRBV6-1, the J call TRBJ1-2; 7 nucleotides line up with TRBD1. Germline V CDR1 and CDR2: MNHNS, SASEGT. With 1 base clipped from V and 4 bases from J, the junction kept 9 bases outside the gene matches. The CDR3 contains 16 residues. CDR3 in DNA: TGTGCCAGCAGTGAAGTAACGGGACAGCTCGTCTATGGCTACACCTTC. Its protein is CASSEVTGQLVYGYTF.

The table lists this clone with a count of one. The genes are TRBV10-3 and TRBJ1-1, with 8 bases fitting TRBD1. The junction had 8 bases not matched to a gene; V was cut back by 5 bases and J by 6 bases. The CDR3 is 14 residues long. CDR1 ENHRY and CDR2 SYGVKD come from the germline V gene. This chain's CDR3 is CAISSTGGDAEAFF. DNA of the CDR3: TGTGCCATCAGTTCTACAGGGGGGGACGCTGAAGCTTTCTTT.

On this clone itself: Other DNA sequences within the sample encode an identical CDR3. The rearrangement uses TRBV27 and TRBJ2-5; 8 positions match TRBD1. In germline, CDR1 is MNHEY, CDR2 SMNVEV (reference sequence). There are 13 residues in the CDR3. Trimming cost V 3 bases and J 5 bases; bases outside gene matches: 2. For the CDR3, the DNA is TGTGCCAGCAGTTTTAACAGGGGGGAGACCCAGTACTTC. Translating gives CASSFNRGETQYF.

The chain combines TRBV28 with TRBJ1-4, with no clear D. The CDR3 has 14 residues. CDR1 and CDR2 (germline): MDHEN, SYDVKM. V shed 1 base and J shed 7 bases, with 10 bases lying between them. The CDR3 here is CASSLSYGPEKLFF. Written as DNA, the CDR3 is TGTGCCAGCAGTTTATCTTATGGGCCTGAAAAACTGTTTTTT. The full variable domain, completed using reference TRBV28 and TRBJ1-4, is DVKVTQSSRYLVKRTGEKVFLECVQDMDHENMFWYRQDPGLGLRLIYFSYDVKMKEKGDIPEGYSVSREKKERFSLILESASTNQTSMYLCASSLSYGPEKLFFGSGTQLSVL.

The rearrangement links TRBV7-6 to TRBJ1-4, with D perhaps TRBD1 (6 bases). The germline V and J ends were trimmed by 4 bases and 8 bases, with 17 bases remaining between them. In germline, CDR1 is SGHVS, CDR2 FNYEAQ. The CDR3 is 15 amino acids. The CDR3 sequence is CASSYATGHQEKLFF. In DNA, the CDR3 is TGTGCCAGCAGCTATGCGACAGGTCATCAGGAAAAACTGTTTTTT.

The CDR3, as DNA: TGCAGTGCTGTAAGAGAGACTGAAGCTTTCTTT. As protein: CSAVRETEAFF. The chain recombines TRBV20-1 with TRBJ1-1; D gene uncertain. This CDR3 region has 11 residues. V gave up 5 bases and J gave up 5 bases, with 9 bases separating them. Germline assignment: CDR1 DFQATT and CDR2 SNEGSKA (reference sequence).

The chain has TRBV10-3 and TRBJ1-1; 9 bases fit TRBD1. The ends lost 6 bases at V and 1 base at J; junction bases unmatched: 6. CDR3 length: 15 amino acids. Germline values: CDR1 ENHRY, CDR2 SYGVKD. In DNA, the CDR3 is TGTGCCATCAGGCTAGGACAGGGGCCGAACACTGAAGCTTTCTTT. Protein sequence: CAIRLGQGPNTEAFF.